Presented here are 14 T cell receptor beta chains from one specimen sequenced in a study of post-analysis software for immune sequencing data. Study outcomes and limitations: In patients, a few TRBV segments were more frequent than in controls, with TRBV5-6, TRBV5-1 and TRBV20-1 among them.

These receptors' targets are unknown. Prepared libraries of TCR beta cDNA carried unique molecular identifiers. TCRdb used MiXCR to reprocess the PCR reads, holding one entry per CDR3 protein. The top ten hold 4.6% of the sample, which has under 900,000 distinct CDR3 sequences, approximately 50% seen once. The source material was blood. These receptors all stem from a girl between 10 and 17 years old with multiple sclerosis.

J is TRBJ2-7 and V is TRBV5-1; 9 nucleotides agree with TRBD2. Germline trimming cut 0 bases from V and 2 bases from J; bases unmatched to any gene: 3. CDR1 SGHRS and CDR2 YFSETQ come from the germline V gene. The CDR3 has 15 residues. CDR3 nucleotide sequence: TGCGCCAGCAGCTTGGTAGCGGGAGCTACCTACGAGCAGTACTTC. Translating it yields CASSLVAGATYEQYF.

This chain links TRBV2 with TRBJ2-5; 8 bases are shared with TRBD1. Gene TRBJ2-7 matches the end of the DNA better, so the J call may be wrong. The germline gives CDR1 SNHLY, CDR2 FYNNEI. The CDR3 is 14 amino acids. The CDR3 loop is CASIKTGAGNEQYF. Here the CDR3 DNA reads TGTGCCAGCATAAAGACAGGGGCAGGAAACGAGCAGTACTTC.

V gene TRBV15 combines with J gene TRBJ2-3; D remains unclear. CDR1 is LNHNV, CDR2 YYDKDF, per germline (reference sequence). This CDR3 has 14 residues. Trimming cost V 2 bases and J 0 bases, with 6 bases left between them. In DNA, the CDR3 is TGTGCCACCAGCAGATTGACTAGCACAGATACGCAGTATTTT. Protein sequence: CATSRLTSTDTQYF. The full variable domain, with the rest looked up from reference TRBV15 and TRBJ2-3, is DAMVIQNPRYQVTQFGKPVTLSCSQTLNHNVMYWYQQKSSQAPKLLFHYYDKDFNNEADTPDNFQSRRPNTSFCFLDIRSPGLGDTAMYLCATSRLTSTDTQYFGPGTRLTVL.

CDR3 protein: CSARDMGTGFHEQFF. CDR3 sequence (DNA): TGCAGTGCTAGAGATATGGGGACAGGTTTTCATGAGCAGTTCTTC. This chain links TRBV20-1 with TRBJ2-1; TRBD1 agrees at 8 bases. The V segment lost 0 bases and the J segment 8 bases; nucleotides outside the gene matches: 9. Germline CDR1 and CDR2: DFQATT and SNEGSKA (reference sequence). The CDR3 sequence is 15 residues long.

This clonotype appeared once. The rearrangement joins TRBV2 to TRBJ2-3; possibly TRBD1 for D (5 bases). The CDR3 is made up of 14 amino acids. V was trimmed by 5 bases and J by 2 bases, leaving 11 bases between them. Germline V gene lookup returns CDR1 SNHLY and CDR2 FYNNEI. CDR3 coding DNA: TGTGCCAGCAGTCACAGGTTTATCACAGATACGCAGTATTTT. Protein: CASSHRFITDTQYF.

The chain employs TRBV29-1 and TRBJ2-4, with TRBD2 identical over 11 bases. V shed 7 bases, J shed 15 bases, and the junction held 14 bases outside the gene matches. The germline gives CDR1 SQVTM, CDR2 ANQGSEA. The CDR3 sequence is 13 residues long. The CDR3 coding sequence is TGCAGCGCCATGGGACTAGCGGAGGGATTAAGGTACTTC. This codes for CSAMGLAEGLRYF.

The chain recombines TRBV20-1 with TRBJ2-5, with D perhaps matching TRBD2 (6 bases). V was cut by 3 bases and J by 2 bases, with 19 bases left in between. The CDR3 consists of 16 residues. Germline CDR1 DFQATT, CDR2 SNEGSKA (reference sequence). The CDR3 here is CSASFAGIRLQETQYF. The CDR3 DNA sequence: TGCAGTGCTAGTTTCGCGGGGATCCGCCTGCAAGAGACCCAGTACTTC.

The chain couples TRBV29-1 to TRBJ1-1; 9 bases match TRBD1. The V segment lost 7 bases and the J segment 4 bases; nucleotides outside the gene matches: 10. Germline V gives CDR1 SQVTM, CDR2 ANQGSEA. The CDR3 runs 14 residues. The CDR3 here is CSAYHRGRITEAFF. The DNA of the CDR3 is TGCAGCGCCTACCACAGGGGGCGGATCACTGAAGCTTTCTTT.

The V call is TRBV5-1, the J call TRBJ2-5; 10 nucleotides agree with TRBD2. The J call is uncertain, as TRBJ2-7 better fits the DNA end. The CDR3 has 15 residues. Germline assignment: CDR1 SGHRS and CDR2 YFSETQ. The CDR3 DNA reads TGCGCCAGCAGCTTGGATAGCGGGGGGTTCTACGAGCAGTACTTC. Translating gives CASSLDSGGFYEQYF.

This CDR3 reads CASSLVGKPNQPQHF. In DNA, the CDR3 is TGTGCCAGCAGTTTAGTAGGGAAGCCAAATCAGCCCCAGCATTTT. The rearrangement joins TRBV12-3 or TRBV12-4 to TRBJ1-5; D unclear. This CDR3 has 15 amino acids. With 1 base removed from V and 4 bases from J, the gap between germline ends came to 11 bases.

The J gene is TRBJ2-1, the V gene TRBV5-1; the match to TRBD2 covers 9 bases. The CDR3 extends over 17 amino acids. The J segment lost 2 bases and the V segment lost 3 bases, leaving 9 bases of the junction unmatched. Germline CDR1 and CDR2: SGHRS and YFSETQ. As DNA, the CDR3 is TGCGCCAGCAGCTACCAGAGGGCGGGAGGGCCCTACAATGAGCAGTTCTTC. It encodes CASSYQRAGGPYNEQFF.

The V call is TRBV12-3 or TRBV12-4, the J call TRBJ2-7, with 7 nucleotides matching TRBD1. The CDR3 has 15 amino acids. The junction had 13 bases not matched to a gene; V was cut back by 6 bases and J by 5 bases. CDR3 residues: CASRIRLDRPNEQYF. Written as DNA, the CDR3 is TGTGCCAGCAGAATCCGCTTGGACAGGCCTAACGAGCAGTACTTC.

The chain employs TRBV20-1 and TRBJ2-1; 9 bases match TRBD2. CDR3 length: 13 residues. CDR1 and CDR2 (germline): DFQATT, SNEGSKA (reference sequence). The V segment lost 6 bases and the J segment 8 bases; nucleotides outside the gene matches: 8. The CDR3 is CSAPGTSSYEQFF. CDR3 nucleotides: TGCAGTGCACCGGGGACTAGCTCGTATGAGCAGTTCTTC.

The CDR3 region has the DNA TGTGCCAGCAGTGAATTCGGACAGCGCCGGATATCCTTCACAGATACGCAGTATTTT. Amino acid sequence: CASSEFGQRRISFTDTQYF. This sequence joins TRBV6-1 and TRBJ2-3; maybe TRBD1 (6 bases). CDR1 and CDR2 from the germline V gene are MNHNS and SASEGT. The CDR3 runs to 19 residues. The V end lost 2 bases, the J end lost 2 bases, and 23 bases lay between the germline ends.